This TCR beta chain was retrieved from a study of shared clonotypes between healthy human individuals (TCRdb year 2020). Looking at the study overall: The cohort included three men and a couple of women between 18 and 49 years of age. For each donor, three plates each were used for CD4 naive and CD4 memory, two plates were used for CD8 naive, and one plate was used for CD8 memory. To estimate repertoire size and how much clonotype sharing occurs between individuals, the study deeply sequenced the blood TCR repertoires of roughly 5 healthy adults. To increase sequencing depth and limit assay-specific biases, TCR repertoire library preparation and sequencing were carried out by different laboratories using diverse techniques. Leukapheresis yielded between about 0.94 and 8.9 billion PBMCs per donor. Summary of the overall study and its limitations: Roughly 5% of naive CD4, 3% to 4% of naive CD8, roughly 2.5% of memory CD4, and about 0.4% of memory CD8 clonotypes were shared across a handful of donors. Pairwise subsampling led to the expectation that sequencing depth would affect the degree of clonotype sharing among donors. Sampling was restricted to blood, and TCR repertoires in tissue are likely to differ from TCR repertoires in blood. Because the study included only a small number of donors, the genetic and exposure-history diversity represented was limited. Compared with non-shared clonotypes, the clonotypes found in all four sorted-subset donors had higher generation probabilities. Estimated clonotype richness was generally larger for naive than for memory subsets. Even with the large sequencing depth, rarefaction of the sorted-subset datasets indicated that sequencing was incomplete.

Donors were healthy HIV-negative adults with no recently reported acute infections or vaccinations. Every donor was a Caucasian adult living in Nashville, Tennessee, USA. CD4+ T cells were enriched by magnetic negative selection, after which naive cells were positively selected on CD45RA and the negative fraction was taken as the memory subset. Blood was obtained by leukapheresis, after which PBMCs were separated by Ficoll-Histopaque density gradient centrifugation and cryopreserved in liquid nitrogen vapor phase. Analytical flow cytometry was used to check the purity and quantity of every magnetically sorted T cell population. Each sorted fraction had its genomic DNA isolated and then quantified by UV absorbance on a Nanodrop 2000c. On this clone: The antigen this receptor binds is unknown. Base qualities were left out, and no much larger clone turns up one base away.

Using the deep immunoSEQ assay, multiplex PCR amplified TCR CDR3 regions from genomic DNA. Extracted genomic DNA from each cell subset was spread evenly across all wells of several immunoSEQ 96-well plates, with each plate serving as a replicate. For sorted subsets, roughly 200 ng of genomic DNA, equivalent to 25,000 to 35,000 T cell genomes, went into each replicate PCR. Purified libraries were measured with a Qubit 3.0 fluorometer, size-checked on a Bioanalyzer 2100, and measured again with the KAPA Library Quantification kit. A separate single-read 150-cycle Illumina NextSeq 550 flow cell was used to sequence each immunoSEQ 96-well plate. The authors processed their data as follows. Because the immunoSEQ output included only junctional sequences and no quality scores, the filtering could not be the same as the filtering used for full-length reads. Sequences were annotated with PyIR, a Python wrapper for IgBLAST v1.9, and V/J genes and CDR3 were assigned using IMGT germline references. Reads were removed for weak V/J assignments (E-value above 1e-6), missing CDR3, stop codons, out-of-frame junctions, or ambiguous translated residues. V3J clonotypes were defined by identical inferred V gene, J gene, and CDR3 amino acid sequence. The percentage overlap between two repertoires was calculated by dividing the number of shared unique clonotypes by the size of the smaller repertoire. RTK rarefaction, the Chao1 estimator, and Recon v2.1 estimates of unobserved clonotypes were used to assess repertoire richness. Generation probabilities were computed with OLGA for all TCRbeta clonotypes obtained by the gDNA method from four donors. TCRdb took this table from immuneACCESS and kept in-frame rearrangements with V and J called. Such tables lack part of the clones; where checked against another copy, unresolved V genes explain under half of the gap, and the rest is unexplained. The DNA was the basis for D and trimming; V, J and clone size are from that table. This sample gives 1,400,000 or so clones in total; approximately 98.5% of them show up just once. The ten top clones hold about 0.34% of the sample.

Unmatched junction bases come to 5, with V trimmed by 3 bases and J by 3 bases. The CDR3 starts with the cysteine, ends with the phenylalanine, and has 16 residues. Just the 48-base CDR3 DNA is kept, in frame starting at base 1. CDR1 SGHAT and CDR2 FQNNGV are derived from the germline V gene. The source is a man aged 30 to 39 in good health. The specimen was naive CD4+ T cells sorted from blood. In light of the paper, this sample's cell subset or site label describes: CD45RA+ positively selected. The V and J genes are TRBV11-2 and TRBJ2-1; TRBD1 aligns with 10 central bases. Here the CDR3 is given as CASSFTGTGVYNEQFF. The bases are TGTGCCAGCAGCTTTACCGGGACAGGGGTCTACAATGAGCAGTTCTTC.